The 14 T cell receptor beta chains presented below share a single source sample, sequenced in a study of T cell changes during pregnancy in multiple sclerosis. TCRdb's table, derived via immunoSEQ multiplex PCR, lists solely in-frame clones and lacks some. The table lists about 99,000 clones, 93% of them singletons. Specimen: peripheral blood, collected after pregnancy. The receptors were sampled from a female donor with multiple sclerosis, enrolled in a pregnancy study.

This rearrangement joins TRBV6-1 to TRBJ2-7; 9 nucleotides line up with TRBD1. The CDR3 runs 13 residues. CDR1 is MNHNS, CDR2 SASEGT, per germline. After removal of 6 bases from V and 6 bases from J, the junction contained 6 bases not matched to a gene. In DNA form, the CDR3 reads TGTGCCAGCAGGGACAGGGGTCGATCCGAGCAGTACTTC. This gives the protein CASRDRGRSEQYF.

This clone was seen a single time. The V gene is TRBV2, the J gene TRBJ2-1; D may be TRBD1 (6 bases). Trimming shortened V by 6 bases and J by 8 bases, and 17 bases separated the two germline ends. The CDR3 extends over 14 amino acids. From germline, CDR1 is SNHLY and CDR2 FYNNEI. The CDR3 DNA is TGTGCCAGCAGAGATAACACAGGGTTCGATGAGCAGTTCTTC. Protein: CASRDNTGFDEQFF.

J is TRBJ2-3 and V is TRBV25-1, with a weak D call TRBD2 (6 bases). The CDR3 consists of 16 residues. Trimming left V 4 bases short and J 0 bases short, with 14 bases between. Germline CDR1 is MGHDK and CDR2 is SYGVNS. The CDR3 here is CASSGPGERSTDTQYF. For the CDR3, the DNA is TGTGCCAGCAGTGGCCCGGGGGAGAGGAGCACAGATACGCAGTATTTT.

As DNA, the CDR3 is TGTGCCATCAGTTTCTCCGGGACAGAGAGCCCCCAGTACTTC. It specifies CAISFSGTESPQYF. The rearrangement uses TRBV10-3 and TRBJ2-5; 7 bases agree with TRBD1. CDR3 length: 14 residues. Unmatched junction bases numbered 12, after V lost 5 bases and J lost 9 bases. Per the germline V gene, CDR1 is ENHRY and CDR2 is SYGVKD.

The gene calls are TRBV4-2 and TRBJ2-3, with no clear D. Trimming took 6 bases from V and 2 from J, leaving 15 bases between them. The CDR3 runs to 15 residues. Germline-derived CDR1 and CDR2 are LGHNA and YNFKEQ. CDR3 sequence reads: CASSLLAGSTDTQYF. The DNA of the CDR3 is TGTGCCAGCAGTCTCCTCGCCGGGTCCACAGATACGCAGTATTTT.

V and J are TRBV30 and TRBJ2-5; D remains unclear. Germline-derived CDR1 and CDR2 are GTSNPN and SVGIG (reference sequence). Trimming shortened V by 2 bases and J by 2 bases, and 12 bases separated the two germline ends. This CDR3 comprises 14 residues. This CDR3 is CAWSLDNRQETQYF. CDR3 in DNA: TGTGCCTGGAGTCTCGACAACCGACAAGAGACCCAGTACTTC.

This chain links TRBV11-2 with TRBJ2-7; weak D call: TRBD2 (5 bases). Looked up from germline, CDR1 is SGHAT and CDR2 is FQNNGV. Trimming shortened V by 7 bases and J by 7 bases, and 17 bases separated the two germline ends. CDR3 size: 13 residues. The CDR3 DNA is TGTGCCAGCACCCAGCCAACGACGGGAGAGCAGTACTTC. Translating it yields CASTQPTTGEQYF.

The rearrangement uses TRBV11-2 and TRBJ2-7; weak D call: TRBD2 (6 bases). Germline V gives CDR1 SGHAT, CDR2 FQNNGV. V dropped 3 bases and J dropped 4 bases, with 10 bases sitting between them. This CDR3 comprises 13 residues. The CDR3 protein is CASSLRGDYEQYF. The CDR3 DNA reads as TGTGCCAGCAGCTTGCGGGGAGATTACGAGCAGTACTTC.

In regard to this clone: Mismatch with germline at one junction end may stem from a read error. For the CDR3, the DNA is TGTGCCATCAGTGAACCGTCGCGCAGGGGTGAGCAGTTCTTC. Translation: CAISEPSRRGEQFF. The rearrangement uses TRBV6-5 and TRBJ2-1, with a possible D match to TRBD1 (6 bases). The germline V gene has CDR1 MNHEY and CDR2 SVGAGI. The CDR3 sequence is 14 residues long.

V and J are TRBV6-5 and TRBJ1-5; D is undetermined. The CDR3 is 15 residues long. The V gene's germline CDR1 is MNHEY and CDR2 SVGAGI. Trimming left V 5 bases short and J 4 bases short, with 15 bases between. CDR3 region: CASSKDRGFNQPQHF. For the CDR3, the DNA is TGTGCCAGCAGTAAAGACCGGGGTTTTAATCAGCCCCAGCATTTT.

The V gene is TRBV6-1, the J gene TRBJ2-5; 9 nucleotides match TRBD2. Per the germline V gene, CDR1 is MNHNS and CDR2 is SASEGT. The CDR3 contains 15 residues. J gave up 7 bases and V 2 bases, and 8 bases lay outside the gene matches. Here the CDR3 reads CASSERSSGIRTQYF. The CDR3 coding sequence is TGTGCCAGCAGTGAAAGGTCTAGCGGGATCAGGACCCAGTACTTC.

This chain connects TRBV5-1 to TRBJ2-7; maybe TRBD2 (5 bases). The CDR3 has 16 residues. In germline, CDR1 is SGHRS, CDR2 YFSETQ. The V end lost 4 bases, the J end lost 0 bases, and 17 bases lay between the germline ends. CDR3 in DNA: TGCGCCAGCAGCCCTCAAAACCTAGCCCCCTCCTACGAGCAGTACTTC. Its translation: CASSPQNLAPSYEQYF.

This sequence joins TRBV19 and TRBJ1-2; D gene unclear. Trimming took off 6 bases at V and 1 base at J, with 12 bases between the two ends. The CDR3 has 14 residues. Germline CDR1 LNHDA, CDR2 SQIVND (reference sequence). The CDR3 nucleotides read TGTGCCAGTAGGGAGATCGGACTTAACTATGGCTACACCTTC. Translated: CASREIGLNYGYTF.

This chain connects TRBV29-1 to TRBJ2-1, with D possibly TRBD2 on 5 matching bases. The CDR3 loop spans 15 amino acids. Germline CDR1 is SQVTM and CDR2 is ANQGSEA. The V end was cut by 4 bases, the J end by 4 bases, with 17 bases between. The CDR3, as DNA: TGCAGCGTTGGAGAGCGGAGGTTGGTGTACAATGAGCAGTTCTTC. Translation gives CSVGERRLVYNEQFF.